These 5 T cell receptor beta chains were all obtained from the same sample, sequenced in a study of regulatory T cells in long-lasting Graves disease. Indicated time point: persistent/refractory GD, antithyroid drugs over 5 years with positive TRAb. With RNA extracted from PBMCs as input, the TCR library was made. CDR3-region Arm-PCR and iRepertoire HTBI primers produced the TCR beta libraries. TCRdb recomputed calls from the multiplex PCR reads with MiXCR, one row per CDR3 protein. The profile shows 450,000 or so distinct CDR3 sequences, about a fifth of them singletons. The starting material was peripheral blood mononuclear cells (PBMCs), obtained when the disease was refractory, from a patient treated with antithyroid drugs. The origin of the receptors is a female donor with Graves disease.

Regarding this clonotype: The CDR3 does not end in the conserved phenylalanine or tryptophan, so this is likely a read error. This sequence joins TRBV7-3 and TRBJ1-6; 7 nucleotides line up with TRBD1. Germline V lookup: CDR1 SGHTA, CDR2 FQGTGA. After removal of 0 bases from V and 11 bases from J, the junction contained 10 bases not matched to a gene. The CDR3 is made up of 16 amino acids. The CDR3 is CASSLTEGAGQTPLHL. CDR3 nucleotide sequence: TGTGCCAGCAGCTTAACAGAGGGGGCAGGGCAGACACCCCTCCACCTT.

The V call is TRBV4-1, the J call TRBJ2-7, with a weak D call TRBD2 (6 bases). The germline CDR1 and CDR2 sequences are MGHRA and YSYEKL. Trimming stripped 6 bases from V and 3 bases from J, with 18 bases between. This CDR3 is built from 15 residues. The CDR3 DNA reads as TGCGCCAGCAGTCACCCACCGGGACTGAGCTACGAGCAGTACTTC. Protein product: CASSHPPGLSYEQYF.

This clonotype was detected ten times or more. The rearrangement links TRBV27 to TRBJ2-7, with D perhaps TRBD1 (5 bases). CDR3 length: 13 residues. V lost 4 bases and J lost 3, with 10 bases in between. Germline CDR1 reads MNHEY; CDR2 reads SMNVEV (reference sequence). CDR3 in amino acids: CASSYQGHYEQYF. CDR3 nucleotide sequence: TGTGCCAGCAGTTATCAGGGTCACTACGAGCAGTACTTC.

This clonotype was detected ten times or more. The J gene is TRBJ2-5, the V gene TRBV11-2; D assignment may be TRBD1 or TRBD2 (5 bases each). Between the trimmed V and J ends, which lost 3 bases and 5 bases, there was a span of 7 bases. Germline CDR1 is SGHAT and CDR2 is FQNNGV. The CDR3 covers 12 residues. CDR3 amino acids: CASSFWGETQYF. The CDR3 nucleotides are TGTGCCAGCAGCTTTTGGGGGGAGACCCAGTACTTC.

Only a few counts were recorded for this clonotype. The V call is TRBV7-8, the J call TRBJ2-1; TRBD2 matches at 10 bases. J gave up 6 bases and V 2 bases, and 10 bases lay outside the gene matches. This CDR3 is built from 17 residues. The germline V gene encodes CDR1 SGHVS and CDR2 FQNEAQ. The CDR3 is CASSLFLSASGSNEQFF. CDR3 DNA: TGTGCCAGCAGCTTATTTCTTTCGGCTAGCGGGAGCAATGAGCAGTTCTTC.